The next 31 T cell receptor beta chains were all read from a single sample in a study of CD8 T cells in Susac syndrome. With random hexamers, roughly 0.45 to 1 ug RNA was reverse transcribed. TCRdb re-analysed the immunoSEQ multiplex PCR reads in MiXCR, keeping a single row per CDR3 protein. The sample records roughly 80,000 distinct CDR3 sequences, around 94% being singletons. Specimen: CD8+ T cells from PBMCs. The receptors here all came from a human donor in good health.

This chain joins TRBV6-5 and TRBJ1-1; D gene uncertain. The CDR3 runs to 14 residues. V was clipped by 5 bases and J by 2 bases, with 12 bases between them. The germline gives CDR1 MNHEY, CDR2 SVGAGI. The CDR3 is CASSTRWGNTEAFF. CDR3 nucleotides: TGTGCCAGCAGTACCCGGTGGGGTAACACTGAAGCTTTCTTT.

The rearrangement joins TRBV20-1 to TRBJ1-3; D gene uncertain. V lost 2 bases and J 0 bases, leaving 5 bases between the germline ends. Germline V CDR1 and CDR2: DFQATT, SNEGSKA (reference sequence). The CDR3 is 13 amino acids. CDR3 sequence (DNA): TGCAGTGCTAGACTGGACTCTGGAAACACCATATATTTT. Its protein product is CSARLDSGNTIYF.

The CDR3 DNA reads as TGTGCCAGCAGCTGGACGTCTTACAATGAGCAGTTCTTC. Protein: CASSWTSYNEQFF. The chain is built from TRBV12-3 or TRBV12-4 and TRBJ2-1; no clear D gene. With 6 bases removed from V and 4 bases from J, the gap between germline ends came to 10 bases. The CDR3 length is 13 residues.

V is TRBV7-8 and J is TRBJ2-7; D uncertain. Germline values: CDR1 SGHVS, CDR2 FQNEAQ. The CDR3 contains 13 residues. V lost 1 base, J lost 2 bases, and 6 bases lay in between. DNA for the CDR3: TGTGCCAGCAGCTTAGTTCGTGCCTACGAGCAGTACTTC. Translating it yields CASSLVRAYEQYF.

This clonotype was seen a single time. This rearrangement joins TRBV20-1 to TRBJ2-1; D not certain. From germline, CDR1 is DFQATT and CDR2 SNEGSKA (reference sequence). The CDR3 sequence is 16 residues long. V was pared by 3 bases and J by 3 bases, with 18 bases between. The CDR3: CSASPSLRVIYNEQFF. The DNA for the CDR3 is TGCAGTGCTAGCCCGAGCCTTAGGGTTATCTACAATGAGCAGTTCTTC.

The chain couples TRBV5-1 to TRBJ1-2; 8 nucleotides match TRBD1. The CDR3 runs 16 residues. Germline CDR1 reads SGHRS; CDR2 reads YFSETQ. The trim removed 4 bases at V and 3 bases at J, leaving 11 bases unmatched. The CDR3 nucleotides are TGCGCCAGCAGCGCCAGTACGGACAGGGCGGACTATGGCTACACCTTC. Protein product: CASSASTDRADYGYTF.

The rearrangement uses TRBV28 and TRBJ2-7; 8 bases are a match to TRBD2. Germline V gene data show CDR1 as MDHEN and CDR2 as SYDVKM. The CDR3 contains 14 residues. Trimming at V came to 6 bases and at J to 1 base, leaving 5 bases not matched to a gene. The CDR3 loop is CASRSTSASYEQYV. In DNA, the CDR3 is TGTGCCAGCAGGTCGACTAGCGCTTCCTACGAGCAGTACGTC.

The chain joins TRBV6-2 or TRBV6-3 to TRBJ2-7; D may be TRBD2 (5 bases). The CDR3 is 16 amino acids. Between the trimmed V and J ends, which lost 6 bases and 2 bases, there was a span of 20 bases. Germline V gene sequence: CDR1 MNHEY, CDR2 SVGEGT. CDR3 sequence reads: CASSPPITSATYEQYV. The CDR3 coding sequence is TGTGCCAGCAGCCCTCCTATAACTAGTGCGACCTACGAGCAGTACGTC.

Here the CDR3 reads CASSLIPGWGETQYF. The CDR3 coding sequence is TGTGCCAGCAGCTTAATTCCGGGCTGGGGGGAGACCCAGTACTTC. The rearrangement joins TRBV7-3 to TRBJ2-5; D is possibly TRBD1 or TRBD2 (5 bases each). The CDR3 has 15 amino acids. CDR1 and CDR2 from the germline V gene are SGHTA and FQGTGA. Trimming left V 1 base short and J 5 bases short, with 14 bases between. Together with reference TRBV7-3 and TRBJ2-5, the CDR3 gives the full variable domain: GAGVSQTPSNKVTEKGKYVELRCDPISGHTALYWYRQSLGQGPEFLIYFQGTGAADDSGLPNDRFFAVRPEGSVSTLKIQRTERGDSAVYLCASSLIPGWGETQYFGPGTRLLVL.

J is TRBJ2-3 and V is TRBV6-5, with unresolved D. Germline V gene data show CDR1 as MNHEY and CDR2 as SVGAGI. The CDR3 length is 13 residues. V dropped 0 bases and J dropped 1 base, with 2 bases sitting between them. CDR3 residues: CASSYSGTDTQYF. In DNA, the CDR3 is TGTGCCAGCAGTTACTCGGGCACAGATACGCAGTATTTT.

This chain connects TRBV6-5 to TRBJ2-7, with TRBD1 matching 8 bases. With 8 bases clipped from V and 5 bases from J, the junction kept 8 bases outside the gene matches. There are 13 residues in the CDR3. CDR1 is MNHEY, CDR2 SVGAGI, per germline. The CDR3 region is CASAGQGAHEQYF. In nucleotides, the CDR3 is TGTGCCAGCGCAGGACAGGGTGCCCACGAGCAGTACTTC.

The chain combines TRBV15 with TRBJ2-5, with 7 nucleotides matching TRBD1. Looked up from germline, CDR1 is LNHNV and CDR2 is YYDKDF (reference sequence). The length of the CDR3 is 16 residues. The J segment lost 5 bases and the V segment lost 1 base, leaving 10 bases of the junction unmatched. The CDR3 DNA reads as TGTGCCACCAGCAGAGTAGATAGGGGGCTGATCGAGACCCAGTACTTC. Protein sequence: CATSRVDRGLIETQYF.

The chain is built from TRBV27 and TRBJ1-2; D not certain. The CDR3 length is 13 residues. Germline V lookup: CDR1 MNHEY, CDR2 SMNVEV (reference sequence). The V and J ends lost 3 bases and 0 bases respectively, with 5 bases between them. CDR3 DNA sequence: TGTGCCAGCAGTTTCGGGACTAACTATGGCTACACCTTC. Its translation: CASSFGTNYGYTF.

V and J are TRBV5-4 and TRBJ2-7; D gene ambiguous. Germline CDR1 is SGHNT and CDR2 is YYREEE (reference sequence). The CDR3 runs to 18 residues. V shed 0 bases and J shed 3 bases, with 22 bases lying between them. The CDR3 DNA is TGTGCCAGCAGCTTGGCGCCCCACGCGGACCCCGAGGACTACGAGCAGTACTTC. Residues: CASSLAPHADPEDYEQYF.

V gene TRBV24-1 combines with J gene TRBJ1-5, with 7 bases lining up with TRBD1. This CDR3 spans 16 amino acids. The germline gives CDR1 KGHDR, CDR2 SFDVKD. J lost 0 bases, V lost 4 bases, and 5 bases had no gene match. CDR3 bases: TGTGCCACCAGTGACAAGACAGGGTATAGCAATCAGCCCCAGCATTTT. Protein product: CATSDKTGYSNQPQHF.

The chain combines TRBV9 with TRBJ2-1, with D possibly being TRBD2 (5 bases). Germline V gene data show CDR1 as SGDLS and CDR2 as YYNGEE. V was shortened by 1 base and J by 7 bases, with 15 bases between the two germline ends. The CDR3 is made up of 15 amino acids. DNA for the CDR3: TGTGCCAGCAGCGTATCGGGGATCCTATCAAATGAGCAGTTCTTC. Residues: CASSVSGILSNEQFF.

This chain connects TRBV7-2 to TRBJ1-4; tentatively, D is TRBD1 (5 bases). The germline CDR1 and CDR2 sequences are SGHTA and FQGNSA. The CDR3 has 13 residues. V lost 5 bases to trimming and J lost 8 bases, with 12 bases between them. DNA for the CDR3: TGTGCCAGCAGCCCTCCAGGGAGCGAAAAACTGTTTTTT. Translation: CASSPPGSEKLFF.

This chain connects TRBV24-1 to TRBJ2-2; 8 nucleotides line up with TRBD1. Germline values: CDR1 KGHDR, CDR2 SFDVKD. V gave up 7 bases and J gave up 6 bases; unmatched junction bases: 3. The CDR3 consists of 13 residues. In DNA form, the CDR3 reads TGTGCCACCAGGGACAGGGATCCCGGGGAGCTGTTTTTT. This encodes CATRDRDPGELFF.

V and J are TRBV9 and TRBJ2-5; no reliable D call. The CDR3 has 13 amino acids. From germline, CDR1 is SGDLS and CDR2 YYNGEE. The germline V and J ends were trimmed by 0 bases and 5 bases, with 8 bases remaining between them. This CDR3 reads CASSVDLMETQYF. The DNA of the CDR3 is TGTGCCAGCAGCGTAGACCTAATGGAGACCCAGTACTTC.

The chain recombines TRBV12-3 or TRBV12-4 with TRBJ2-7; TRBD2 agrees at 8 bases. Trimming took 4 bases from V and 6 from J; bases not matched to a gene: 5. The CDR3 totals 13 residues. The CDR3 nucleotides read TGTGCCAGCAGTTACTCACTAGCGGTCGAGCAGTACGTC. It is translated as CASSYSLAVEQYV.

The chain joins TRBV27 to TRBJ2-3; D possibly corresponds to TRBD1 (5 bases). There are 15 residues in the CDR3. Trimming shortened V by 3 bases and J by 0 bases, and 10 bases separated the two germline ends. Germline V gives CDR1 MNHEY, CDR2 SMNVEV (reference sequence). The CDR3 DNA is TGTGCCAGCAGTTTCTCGACAGCTAGCACAGATACGCAGTATTTT. This gives the protein CASSFSTASTDTQYF.

The J gene is TRBJ2-7, the V gene TRBV11-2; D not resolved. Germline V lookup: CDR1 SGHAT, CDR2 FQNNGV. V was shortened by 2 bases and J by 4 bases, with 12 bases between the two germline ends. The CDR3 has 14 amino acids. The CDR3 bases are TGTGCCAGCAGCTTATCTGTGGGCGGTTACGAGCAGTACGTC. Amino acids: CASSLSVGGYEQYV.

J is TRBJ1-4 and V is TRBV29-1; D unclear. V was cut by 4 bases and J by 7 bases, with 13 bases left in between. Germline-derived CDR1 and CDR2 are SQVTM and ANQGSEA. This CDR3 spans 13 amino acids. CDR3 nucleotides: TGCAGCGTTGCCGTAAAGGGCGGTGAAAAACTGTTTTTT. Its translation is CSVAVKGGEKLFF. Full variable domain (remainder filled in from reference TRBV29-1 and TRBJ1-4): SAVISQKPSRDICQRGTSLTIQCQVDSQVTMMFWYRQQPGQSLTLIATANQGSEATYESGFVIDKFPISRPNLTFSTLTVSNMSPEDSSIYLCSVAVKGGEKLFFGSGTQLSVL.

CDR3 residues: CSVGPPGYEQFF. CDR3 sequence (DNA): TGCAGCGTTGGCCCACCTGGCTATGAGCAGTTCTTC. This chain links TRBV29-1 with TRBJ2-1; D not certain. V lost 4 bases and J 8 bases, leaving 12 bases between the germline ends. The germline V gene encodes CDR1 SQVTM and CDR2 ANQGSEA. This CDR3 is 12 amino acids long.

CDR3 residues: CASSVASGGTEAFF. CDR3 nucleotides: TGTGCCAGCAGCGTAGCTAGTGGGGGGACTGAAGCTTTCTTT. The gene calls are TRBV9 and TRBJ1-1, with D perhaps TRBD1 (5 bases). Trimming took 0 bases from V and 5 from J, leaving 11 bases between them. CDR3 size: 14 residues. CDR1 SGDLS and CDR2 YYNGEE come from the germline V gene. Together with reference TRBV9 and TRBJ1-1, the CDR3 gives the full variable domain: DSGVTQTPKHLITATGQRVTLRCSPRSGDLSVYWYQQSLDQGLQFLIQYYNGEERAKGNILERFSAQQFPDLHSELNLSSLELGDSALYFCASSVASGGTEAFFGQGTRLTVV.

By frequency in the sample, this clonotype is medium-sized. The chain uses TRBV14 and TRBJ2-7; D is ambiguous. The CDR3 loop spans 11 amino acids. Trimming removed 6 bases at V and 1 base at J, with 4 bases between. Germline CDR1 reads SGHDN; CDR2 reads FVKESK. CDR3 loop: CASSLSYEQYF. The CDR3 DNA sequence: TGTGCCAGCAGTTTGTCCTACGAGCAGTACTTC.

The CDR3 protein is CASSRRLAFF. CDR3 in DNA: TGTGCCAGCAGTCGTAGACTTGCTTTCTTT. The chain links TRBV7-9 to TRBJ1-1, with D uncertain. V lost 6 bases to trimming and J lost 11 bases, with 10 bases between them. The CDR3 is 10 residues long. Germline V lookup: CDR1 SEHNR, CDR2 FQNEAQ (reference sequence).

This sequence joins TRBV7-9 and TRBJ2-2, with D unclear. Germline CDR1 is SEHNR and CDR2 is FQNEAQ (reference sequence). V dropped 1 base and J dropped 4 bases, with 10 bases sitting between them. The CDR3 has 15 amino acids. The CDR3 DNA sequence: TGTGCCAGCAGCTTAGGTGGCGGCAGCACCGGGGAGCTGTTTTTT. It translates to CASSLGGGSTGELFF.

The chain recombines TRBV15 with TRBJ2-1, with a tentative D call TRBD2 (7 bases). Trimming took 2 bases from V and 6 from J, leaving 20 bases between them. Germline V gene lookup returns CDR1 LNHNV and CDR2 YYDKDF (reference sequence). CDR3 length: 17 residues. The CDR3 sequence: CATSRTLGGGLLNEQFF. As DNA, the CDR3 is TGTGCCACCAGCAGAACCCTAGGGGGGGGCCTACTCAATGAGCAGTTCTTC.

V usage is TRBV4-3 and J usage is TRBJ2-3, with 7 nucleotides matching TRBD2. CDR3 size: 15 residues. The V and J ends lost 1 base and 5 bases, in that order; junction bases with no gene match: 6. The germline CDR1 and CDR2 sequences are LGHNA and YSLEER. In nucleotides, the CDR3 is TGCGCCAGCAGCCAAGCTTATGCGGGGGTAGATACGCAGTATTTT. The encoded protein is CASSQAYAGVDTQYF.

The chain uses TRBV12-3 or TRBV12-4 and TRBJ2-7; TRBD1 agrees at 7 bases. CDR3 length: 14 amino acids. V was pared by 5 bases and J by 0 bases, with 4 bases of the junction left unmatched. The CDR3 DNA reads as TGTGCCAGCAGTATACAGGGGAGCTCCTACGAGCAGTACTTC. Amino acids: CASSIQGSSYEQYF.